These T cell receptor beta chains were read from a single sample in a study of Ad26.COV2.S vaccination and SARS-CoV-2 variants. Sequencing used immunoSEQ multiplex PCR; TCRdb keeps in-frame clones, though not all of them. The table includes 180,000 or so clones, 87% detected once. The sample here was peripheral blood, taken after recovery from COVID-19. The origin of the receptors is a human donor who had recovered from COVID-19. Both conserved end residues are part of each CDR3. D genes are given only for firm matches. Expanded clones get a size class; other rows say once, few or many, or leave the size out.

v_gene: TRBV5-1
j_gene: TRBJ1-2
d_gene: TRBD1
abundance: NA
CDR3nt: TGCGCCAGCAGCTCCGGGACAGTTGGGGGCTACACCTTC
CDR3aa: CASSSGTVGGYTF

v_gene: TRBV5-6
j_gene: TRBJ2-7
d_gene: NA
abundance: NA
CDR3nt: TGTGCCAGCAGCCGTGGACAAACCTACGAGCAGTACTTC
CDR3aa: CASSRGQTYEQYF

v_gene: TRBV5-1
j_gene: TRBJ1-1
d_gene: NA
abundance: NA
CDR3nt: TGCGCCAGCAGCTTGGACGGGGTAGCGTTGAACACTGAAGCTTTCTTT
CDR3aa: CASSLDGVALNTEAFF

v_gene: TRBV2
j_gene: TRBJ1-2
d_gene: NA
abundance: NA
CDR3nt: TGTGCCAGCAGTGAGGCTAGTGGGGGTTTTGGCTACACCTTC
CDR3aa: CASSEASGGFGYTF

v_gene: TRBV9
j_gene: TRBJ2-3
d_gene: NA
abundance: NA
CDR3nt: TGTGCCAGCAGCGTGTGGGGTAGCACAGATACGCAGTATTTT
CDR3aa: CASSVWGSTDTQYF

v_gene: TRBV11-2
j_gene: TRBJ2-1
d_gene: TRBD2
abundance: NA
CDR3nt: TGTGCCAGCCACGACGGGGGGGGAAGGTATGAGCAGTTCTTC
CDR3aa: CASHDGGGRYEQFF

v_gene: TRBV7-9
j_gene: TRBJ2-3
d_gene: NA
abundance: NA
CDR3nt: TGTGCCAGCAGCGGGACTCTGCAGGATACGCAGTATTTT
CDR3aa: CASSGTLQDTQYF

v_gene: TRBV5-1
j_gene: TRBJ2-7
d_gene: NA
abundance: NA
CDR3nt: TGCGCCAGCAGCTTGAAGGGTCAGGGACGGACCGAGCAGTACTTC
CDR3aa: CASSLKGQGRTEQYF

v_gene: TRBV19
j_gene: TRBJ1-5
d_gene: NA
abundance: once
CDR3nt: TGTGCCAGTAGTTATGGGACAAATCAGCCCCAGCATTTT
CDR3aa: CASSYGTNQPQHF

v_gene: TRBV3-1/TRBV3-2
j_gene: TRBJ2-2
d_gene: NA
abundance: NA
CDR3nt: TGTGCCAGCAGCCATTTAATAGGCGGGGAGCTGTTTTTT
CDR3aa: CASSHLIGGELFF